These 19 T cell receptor beta chains were all obtained from the same sample, sequenced in a study of graft-versus-host responses after intestinal transplantation. Assay: immunoSEQ multiplex PCR; the TCRdb copy retains only in-frame clones and omits some. The table has 6,000 to 8,000 clones, 30% to 35% seen once. There were about 200,000 CFSE-labeled responder cells plated together with about 200,000 irradiated, violet-dye-labeled stimulator cells. The specimen comprised alloreactive CD8+ T cells from a mixed lymphocyte reaction culture, sampled before transplantation. Sample subset: CFSE-low proliferating T cells sorted from roughly six-day pre-transplant mixed lymphocyte reaction (GvH or HvG direction). The receptors here all came from a human patient who was an organ donor for intestinal transplantation.

The chain combines TRBV5-1 with TRBJ2-1, with 10 bases lining up with TRBD2. With 4 bases clipped from V and 12 bases from J, the junction kept 13 bases outside the gene matches. CDR1 is SGHRS and CDR2 is YFSETQ in the germline V gene. The CDR3 is 15 amino acids. The CDR3 sequence: CASSPPLAGVRLQFF. Here the CDR3 DNA reads TGCGCCAGCAGCCCACCCCTAGCGGGGGTCCGTCTGCAGTTCTTC.

V and J are TRBV7-9 and TRBJ2-7; 7 bases map to TRBD1. The V segment lost 4 bases and the J segment 0 bases; nucleotides outside the gene matches: 6. The germline V gene has CDR1 SEHNR and CDR2 FQNEAQ (reference sequence). This CDR3 spans 15 amino acids. The CDR3 DNA reads as TGTGCCAGCAGCTCCGGGACAGCCAGCTCCTACGAGCAGTACTTC. Its translation is CASSSGTASSYEQYF.

The table lists this clone with a few counts. The genes are TRBV30 and TRBJ2-1; 9 nucleotides line up with TRBD2. Looked up from germline, CDR1 is GTSNPN and CDR2 is SVGIG (reference sequence). This CDR3 contains 13 residues. Germline trimming cut 5 bases from V and 10 bases from J; bases unmatched to any gene: 9. The chain's CDR3 is CAWAGTSIWEQFF. CDR3 bases: TGTGCCTGGGCCGGGACTAGCATCTGGGAGCAGTTCTTC.

This clone turned up a few times. Just one base apart from a much larger clone, this may be a read error. The chain has TRBV4-2 and TRBJ2-7, with a tentative D call TRBD1 (6 bases). From germline, CDR1 is LGHNA and CDR2 YNFKEQ. V dropped 1 base and J dropped 2 bases, with 9 bases sitting between them. This CDR3 contains 14 residues. The CDR3 nucleotides are TGTGCCAGCAGCCAAGTCAGGGGACCCTACGAGCAGTACTTC. Amino acid sequence: CASSQVRGPYEQYF.

The rearrangement joins TRBV6-5 to TRBJ2-6; D gene uncertain. The germline V gene encodes CDR1 MNHEY and CDR2 SVGAGI. CDR3 length equals 15 residues. V lost 6 bases and J lost 1, with 10 bases in between. The CDR3 DNA follows: TGTGCCAGCAGCCCTCTGGGTTCTGGGGCCAACGTCCTGACTTTC. Its translation: CASSPLGSGANVLTF.

This clone has a handful of counts. The rearrangement uses TRBV7-8 and TRBJ2-1, with TRBD2 matching 12 bases. Germline V lookup: CDR1 SGHVS, CDR2 FQNEAQ. The ends lost 5 bases at V and 8 bases at J; junction bases unmatched: 7. There are 15 residues in the CDR3. CDR3 DNA: TGTGCCAGCAGCGCCCTAGCGGGGGGGAGGCATGAGCAGTTCTTC. This translates into CASSALAGGRHEQFF.

This clone has a handful of counts. V gene TRBV7-9 combines with J gene TRBJ1-2; 7 positions match TRBD1. The CDR3 is 15 amino acids. Germline V gives CDR1 SEHNR, CDR2 FQNEAQ (reference sequence). V dropped 6 bases and J dropped 4; count of bases not matched to a gene: 11. The CDR3 coding sequence is TGTGCCAGCAGTCGGGAGGTCAGGGGGAGCTATGGCTACACCTTC. Translating it yields CASSREVRGSYGYTF.

This chain joins TRBV14 and TRBJ1-5; 7 bases agree with TRBD1. Losses at the gene ends were 6 bases for V and 1 base for J; bases not matched to a gene: 12. The CDR3 spans 17 residues. Germline CDR1 and CDR2: SGHDN and FVKESK. The CDR3 sequence: CASRRERQGQSNQPQHF. CDR3 in DNA: TGTGCCAGCAGACGGGAAAGACAGGGACAAAGCAATCAGCCCCAGCATTTT.

In this sample, this clone turned up a few times. This chain links TRBV29-1 with TRBJ2-7; D is possibly TRBD1 (5 bases). This CDR3 is built from 12 residues. With 6 bases removed from V and 2 bases from J, the gap between germline ends came to 11 bases. In germline, CDR1 is SQVTM, CDR2 ANQGSEA. The CDR3 DNA sequence: TGCAGCGTATTCGACAGCACCTACGAGCAGTACTTC. Translation: CSVFDSTYEQYF.

By sample fraction, this clone is medium-sized. The V and J genes are TRBV14 and TRBJ1-4; D might be TRBD1 (5 bases). Germline-derived CDR1 and CDR2 are SGHDN and FVKESK. V gave up 3 bases and J gave up 10 bases, with 9 bases separating them. The CDR3 has 12 amino acids. Written as DNA, the CDR3 is TGTGCCAGCAGCCAGGGTGGGGGAAAACTGTTTTTT. It is translated as CASSQGGGKLFF.

V is TRBV5-4 and J is TRBJ2-1; no firm D call. Trimming took off 2 bases at V and 5 bases at J, with 17 bases between the two ends. Germline values: CDR1 SGHNT, CDR2 YYREEE (reference sequence). CDR3 length equals 16 residues. CDR3 protein: CASSFSYGVGDNEQFF. The CDR3 DNA reads as TGTGCCAGCAGCTTCAGTTATGGGGTTGGGGACAATGAGCAGTTCTTC.

This clone was observed a few times. The V gene is TRBV11-3, the J gene TRBJ2-5, with a possible D match to TRBD2 (5 bases). The CDR3 runs 16 residues. Germline loops: CDR1 SGHNT, CDR2 YENEEA. Trimming stripped 1 base from V and 5 bases from J, with 17 bases between. The CDR3 DNA sequence: TGTGCCAGCAGCTTAGGGTACGCGGTAGCGAGGGAGACCCAGTACTTC. Translated, it gives CASSLGYAVARETQYF.

This clone was detected a few times. The gene calls are TRBV7-9 and TRBJ2-6, with D uncertain. CDR1 SEHNR and CDR2 FQNEAQ come from the germline V gene (reference sequence). The CDR3 is 15 amino acids. Trimming shortened V by 2 bases and J by 0 bases, and 5 bases separated the two germline ends. The CDR3 nucleotides are TGTGCCAGCAGCTTATTGTACTCTGGGGCCAACGTCCTGACTTTC. Amino acid sequence: CASSLLYSGANVLTF.

The rearrangement links TRBV15 to TRBJ2-7; D possibly corresponds to TRBD2 (5 bases). The CDR3 is 14 residues long. Germline assignment: CDR1 LNHNV and CDR2 YYDKDF (reference sequence). Trimming removed 0 bases from V and 5 bases from J, with 11 bases in between. The CDR3 loop is CATSRDRGWNEQYF. In DNA, the CDR3 is TGTGCCACCAGCAGAGATCGGGGTTGGAACGAGCAGTACTTC.

In nucleotides, the CDR3 is TGTGCCAGCAGCTTAAAAGGAGGGGGTAATTCACCCCTCCACTTT. This gives the protein CASSLKGGGNSPLHF. This rearrangement joins TRBV5-4 to TRBJ1-6; weak D call: TRBD1 (6 bases). The CDR3 loop spans 15 amino acids. V lost 2 bases to trimming and J lost 6 bases, with 12 bases between them. Germline CDR1 reads SGHNT; CDR2 reads YYREEE (reference sequence).

The sample holds a few counts of this clone. The V and J genes are TRBV5-1 and TRBJ1-2; D not certain. The CDR3 is 16 residues long. Germline CDR1 SGHRS, CDR2 YFSETQ. V was clipped by 4 bases and J by 0 bases, with 16 bases between them. CDR3 sequence reads: CASSPSRSLTNYGYTF. The CDR3 bases are TGCGCCAGCAGCCCCTCTCGTTCACTCACTAACTATGGCTACACCTTC.

By frequency in the sample, this clone is medium-sized. The rearrangement joins TRBV4-2 to TRBJ2-1; 8 bases align to TRBD2. Losses at the gene ends were 3 bases for V and 1 base for J; bases not matched to a gene: 5. Germline CDR1 is LGHNA and CDR2 is YNFKEQ. This CDR3 is 16 amino acids long. The CDR3 loop is CASSQALAVSYNEQFF. DNA of the CDR3: TGTGCCAGCAGCCAGGCACTAGCGGTGTCCTACAATGAGCAGTTCTTC.

The rearrangement links TRBV12-1 to TRBJ1-3; the D call of TRBD1 is as the table states it, not checked on the DNA. TRBV12-1 is noted as a pseudogene. This CDR3 has 15 residues. The CDR3 DNA sequence: TGTGCCAGCAGCTTCAACAGGGGCTCTGGAAACACCATATATTTT. This encodes CASSFNRGSGNTIYF.

This clone was counted only a few times. The V and J genes are TRBV7-2 and TRBJ1-3; no clear D gene. The V gene's germline CDR1 is SGHTA and CDR2 FQGNSA. The CDR3 covers 14 residues. The V and J ends lost 4 bases and 3 bases respectively, with 10 bases between them. The CDR3 coding sequence is TGTGCCAGCAGCTCCAGGAAAGGTGGAAACACCATATATTTT. It yields the protein CASSSRKGGNTIYF.